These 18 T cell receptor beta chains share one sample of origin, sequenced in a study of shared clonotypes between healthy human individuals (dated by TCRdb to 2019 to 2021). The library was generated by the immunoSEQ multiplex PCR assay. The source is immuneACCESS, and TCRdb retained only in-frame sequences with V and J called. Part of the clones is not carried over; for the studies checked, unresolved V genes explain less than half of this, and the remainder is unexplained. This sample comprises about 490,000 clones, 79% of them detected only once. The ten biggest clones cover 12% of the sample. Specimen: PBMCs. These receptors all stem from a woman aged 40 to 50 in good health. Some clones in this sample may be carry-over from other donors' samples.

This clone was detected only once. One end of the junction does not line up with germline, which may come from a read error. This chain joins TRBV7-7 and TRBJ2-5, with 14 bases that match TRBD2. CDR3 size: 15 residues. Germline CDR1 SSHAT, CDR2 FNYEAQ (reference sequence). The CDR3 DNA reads TGTGCTAGCAGCCCGGGACTAGCGGGAGTCGAGACCCAGTACTTC. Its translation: CASSPGLAGVETQYF.

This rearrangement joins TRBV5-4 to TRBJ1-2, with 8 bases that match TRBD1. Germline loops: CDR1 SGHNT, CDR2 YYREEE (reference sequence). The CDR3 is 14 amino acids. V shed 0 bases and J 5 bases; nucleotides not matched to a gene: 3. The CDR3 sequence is CASSLGTGRYGYTF. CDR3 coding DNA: TGTGCCAGCAGCTTGGGGACAGGGAGGTATGGCTACACCTTC.

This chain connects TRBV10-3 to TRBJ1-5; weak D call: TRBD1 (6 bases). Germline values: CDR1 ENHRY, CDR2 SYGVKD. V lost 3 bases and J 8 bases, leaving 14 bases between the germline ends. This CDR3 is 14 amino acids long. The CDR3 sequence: CAISDSQGSEPQHF. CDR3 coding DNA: TGTGCCATCAGTGATAGTCAGGGGTCGGAGCCCCAGCATTTT.

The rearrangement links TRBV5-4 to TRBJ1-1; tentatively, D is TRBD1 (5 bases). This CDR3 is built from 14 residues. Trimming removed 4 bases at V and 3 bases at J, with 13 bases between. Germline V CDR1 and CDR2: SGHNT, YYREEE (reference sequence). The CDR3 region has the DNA TGTGCCAGCAGCCCCCGGGGGAGGGACACTGAAGCTTTCTTT. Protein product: CASSPRGRDTEAFF.

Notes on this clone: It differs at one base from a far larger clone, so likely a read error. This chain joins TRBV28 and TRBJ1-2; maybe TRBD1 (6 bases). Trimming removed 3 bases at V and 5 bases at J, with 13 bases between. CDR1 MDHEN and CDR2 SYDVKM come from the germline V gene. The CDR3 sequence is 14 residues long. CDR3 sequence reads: CASSLGGASYGYTF. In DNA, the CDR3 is TGTGCCAGCAGTTTGGGGGGCGCCTCGTATGGCTACACCTTC.

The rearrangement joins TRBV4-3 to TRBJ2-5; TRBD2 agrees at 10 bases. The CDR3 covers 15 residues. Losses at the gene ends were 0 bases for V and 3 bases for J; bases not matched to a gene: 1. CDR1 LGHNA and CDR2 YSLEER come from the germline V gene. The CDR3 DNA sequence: TGCGCCAGCAGCCAAGATCTAGCGGGGGAAGAGACCCAGTACTTC. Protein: CASSQDLAGEETQYF.

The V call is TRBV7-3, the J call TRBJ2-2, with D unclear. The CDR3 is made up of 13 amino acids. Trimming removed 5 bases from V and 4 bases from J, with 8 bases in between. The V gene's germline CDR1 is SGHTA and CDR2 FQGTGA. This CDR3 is CASSLQPTGELFF. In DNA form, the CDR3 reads TGTGCCAGCAGCCTCCAGCCCACCGGGGAGCTGTTTTTT. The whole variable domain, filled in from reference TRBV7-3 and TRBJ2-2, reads GAGVSQTPSNKVTEKGKYVELRCDPISGHTALYWYRQSLGQGPEFLIYFQGTGAADDSGLPNDRFFAVRPEGSVSTLKIQRTERGDSAVYLCASSLQPTGELFFGEGSRLTVL.

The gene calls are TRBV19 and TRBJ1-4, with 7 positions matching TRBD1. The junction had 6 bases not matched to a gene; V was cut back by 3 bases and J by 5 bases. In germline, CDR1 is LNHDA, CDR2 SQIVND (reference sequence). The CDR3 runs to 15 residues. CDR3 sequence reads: CASSMRDSLNEKLFF. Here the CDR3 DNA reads TGTGCCAGTAGTATGCGGGACAGCTTAAATGAAAAACTGTTTTTT.

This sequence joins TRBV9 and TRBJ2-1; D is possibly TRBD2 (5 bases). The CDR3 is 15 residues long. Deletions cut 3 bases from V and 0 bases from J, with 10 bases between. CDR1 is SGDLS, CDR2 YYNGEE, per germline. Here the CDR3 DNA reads TGTGCCAGCAGCGCCGGGGAGAGCTCCTACAATGAGCAGTTCTTC. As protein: CASSAGESSYNEQFF.

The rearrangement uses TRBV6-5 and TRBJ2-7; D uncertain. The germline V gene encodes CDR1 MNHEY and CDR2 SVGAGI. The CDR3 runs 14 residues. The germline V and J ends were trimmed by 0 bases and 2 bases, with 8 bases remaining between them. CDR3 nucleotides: TGTGCCAGCAGTTACTCGGCTTCCACCTACGAGCAGTACTTC. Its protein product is CASSYSASTYEQYF.

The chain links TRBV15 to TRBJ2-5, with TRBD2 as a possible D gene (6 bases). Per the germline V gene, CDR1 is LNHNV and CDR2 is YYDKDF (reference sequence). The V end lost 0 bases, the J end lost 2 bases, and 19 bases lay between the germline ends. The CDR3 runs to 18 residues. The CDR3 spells CATSRDYGPGLMQETQYF. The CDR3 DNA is TGTGCCACCAGCAGAGATTACGGCCCGGGACTGATGCAAGAGACCCAGTACTTC. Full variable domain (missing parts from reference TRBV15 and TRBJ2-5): DAMVIQNPRYQVTQFGKPVTLSCSQTLNHNVMYWYQQKSSQAPKLLFHYYDKDFNNEADTPDNFQSRRPNTSFCFLDIRSPGLGDTAMYLCATSRDYGPGLMQETQYFGPGTRLLVL.

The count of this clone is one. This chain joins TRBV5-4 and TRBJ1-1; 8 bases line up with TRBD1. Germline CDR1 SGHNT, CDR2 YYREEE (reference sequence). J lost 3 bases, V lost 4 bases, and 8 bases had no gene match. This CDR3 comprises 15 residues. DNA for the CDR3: TGTGCCAGCAGCACGAGGACAGGGTCGGACACTGAAGCTTTCTTT. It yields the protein CASSTRTGSDTEAFF.

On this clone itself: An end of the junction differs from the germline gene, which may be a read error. CDR3 coding DNA: TGTGCCAGCAGCTTTTCGGGGGAAGATCAACTCGCCGGGAAGCTGTTTTTT. Amino acids: CASSFSGEDQLAGKLFF. The gene calls are TRBV7-9 and TRBJ2-2; D possibly corresponds to TRBD2 (6 bases). This CDR3 is 17 amino acids long. Germline V gene sequence: CDR1 SEHNR, CDR2 FQNEAQ (reference sequence).

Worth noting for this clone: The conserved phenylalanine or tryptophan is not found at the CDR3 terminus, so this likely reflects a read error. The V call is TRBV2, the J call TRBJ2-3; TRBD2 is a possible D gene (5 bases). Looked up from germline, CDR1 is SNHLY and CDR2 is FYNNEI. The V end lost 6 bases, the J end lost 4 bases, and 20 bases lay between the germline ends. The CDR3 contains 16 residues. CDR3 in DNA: TGTGCCAGCAGGTTGACAACTAGTGACTATTCAGATACGCAGTATTCT. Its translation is CASRLTTSDYSDTQYS.

The CDR3 loop is CASWQGGTNSGANVLTF. In DNA, the CDR3 is TGTGCCAGCTGGCAGGGTGGAACCAACTCTGGGGCCAACGTCCTGACTTTC. The V call is TRBV18, the J call TRBJ2-6; tentatively, D is TRBD1 (5 bases). The CDR3 loop spans 17 amino acids. Trimming pared 7 bases from V and 0 bases from J, leaving 16 bases between. Germline CDR1 KGHSH, CDR2 LQKENI. The variable domain in full, with the rest retrieved from reference TRBV18 and TRBJ2-6, is NAGVMQNPRHLVRRRGQEARLRCSPMKGHSHVYWYRQLPEEGLKFMVYLQKENIIDESGMPKERFSAEFPKEGPSILRIQQVVRGDSAAYFCASWQGGTNSGANVLTFGAGSRLTVL.

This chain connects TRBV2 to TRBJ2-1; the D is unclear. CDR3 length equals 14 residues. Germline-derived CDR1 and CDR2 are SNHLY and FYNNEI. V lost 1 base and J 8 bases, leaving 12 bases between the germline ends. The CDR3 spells CASSEGRTFDEQFF. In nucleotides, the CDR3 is TGTGCCAGCAGTGAAGGTAGGACGTTCGATGAGCAGTTCTTC.

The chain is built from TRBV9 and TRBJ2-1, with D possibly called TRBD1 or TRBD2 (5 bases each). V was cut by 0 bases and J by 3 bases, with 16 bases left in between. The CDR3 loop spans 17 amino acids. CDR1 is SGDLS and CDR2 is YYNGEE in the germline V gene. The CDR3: CASSVAGTTLVYNEQFF. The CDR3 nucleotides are TGTGCCAGCAGCGTAGCCGGGACCACCCTTGTCTACAATGAGCAGTTCTTC.

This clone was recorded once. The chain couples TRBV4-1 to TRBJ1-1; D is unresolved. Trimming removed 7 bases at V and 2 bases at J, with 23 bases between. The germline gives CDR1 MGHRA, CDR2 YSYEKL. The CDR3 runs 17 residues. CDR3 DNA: TGCGCCAGCACTTACCATACCCTCGGACGGAGAAACACTGAAGCTTTCTTT. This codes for CASTYHTLGRRNTEAFF.